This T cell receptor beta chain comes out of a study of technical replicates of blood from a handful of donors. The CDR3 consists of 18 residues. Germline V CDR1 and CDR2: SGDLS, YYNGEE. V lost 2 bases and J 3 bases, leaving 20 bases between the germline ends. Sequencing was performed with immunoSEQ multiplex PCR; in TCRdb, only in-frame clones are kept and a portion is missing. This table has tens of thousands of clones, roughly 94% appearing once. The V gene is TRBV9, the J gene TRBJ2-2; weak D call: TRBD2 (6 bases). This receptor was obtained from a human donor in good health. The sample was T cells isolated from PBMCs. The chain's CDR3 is CASSVRRTELADTGELFF. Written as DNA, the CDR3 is TGTGCCAGCAGCGTTAGACGGACCGAACTAGCTGACACCGGGGAGCTGTTTTTT.